Below, 18 T cell receptor beta chains from the same sample are listed, as sequenced in a study of shared clonotypes between healthy human individuals. TCRdb keeps only in-frame clones here, not all; method: immunoSEQ multiplex PCR. Among approximately 980,000 clones listed, 60% to 85% were seen once. Sequences were obtained from memory CD4+ T cells sorted from blood. Subset noted: CD45RA-negative fraction. The receptors here all came from a man aged 18 to 29 in good health.

V is TRBV18 and J is TRBJ2-1, with D possibly being TRBD1 (5 bases). The CDR3 is made up of 15 amino acids. Germline loops: CDR1 KGHSH, CDR2 LQKENI. The V end lost 3 bases, the J end lost 3 bases, and 12 bases lay between the germline ends. As DNA, the CDR3 is TGTGCCAGCTCACCGGACACCGGAATCTACAATGAGCAGTTCTTC. Protein sequence: CASSPDTGIYNEQFF.

V usage is TRBV5-6 and J usage is TRBJ2-5; D may be TRBD2 (6 bases). The CDR3 runs 16 residues. Germline-derived CDR1 and CDR2 are SGHDT and YYEEEE. Trimming took 4 bases from V and 2 from J, leaving 18 bases between them. CDR3 sequence: CASSPGLLQAQETQYF. The CDR3 DNA is TGTGCCAGCAGCCCTGGACTATTACAAGCTCAAGAGACCCAGTACTTC.

The chain joins TRBV5-1 to TRBJ2-3; D not resolved. Trimming took off 2 bases at V and 6 bases at J, with 7 bases between the two ends. Germline V gene sequence: CDR1 SGHRS, CDR2 YFSETQ. The CDR3 covers 12 residues. Here the CDR3 DNA reads TGCGCCAGCAGCTTCTTCCCGGATACGCAGTATTTT. Translated: CASSFFPDTQYF.

The chain employs TRBV18 and TRBJ1-2; 7 positions agree with TRBD1. There are 14 residues in the CDR3. With V trimmed by 5 bases and J by 0 bases, 3 bases remained unmatched. CDR1 is KGHSH and CDR2 is LQKENI in the germline V gene. CDR3 nucleotide sequence: TGTGCCAGCTCAACGGGACAGTCTAACTATGGCTACACCTTC. Translating it yields CASSTGQSNYGYTF.

The chain joins TRBV14 to TRBJ1-3; 9 positions agree with TRBD1. CDR1 and CDR2 from the germline V gene are SGHDN and FVKESK. The CDR3 sequence is 15 residues long. V was clipped by 4 bases and J by 2 bases; unmatched bases: 3. CDR3 sequence reads: CASSRGTGTGNTIYF. The CDR3 DNA sequence: TGTGCCAGCAGCCGAGGGACAGGGACTGGAAACACCATATATTTT. Drawing the rest from reference TRBV14 and TRBJ1-3, the complete variable domain is EAGVTQFPSHSVIEKGQTVTLRCDPISGHDNLYWYRRVMGKEIKFLLHFVKESKQDESGMPNNRFLAERTGGTYSTLKVQPAELEDSGVYFCASSRGTGTGNTIYFGEGSWLTVV.

This clone was observed at least ten times. J is TRBJ2-3 and V is TRBV19, with TRBD2 matching 8 bases. The CDR3 runs to 14 residues. Germline lookup yields CDR1 LNHDA and CDR2 SQIVND (reference sequence). V dropped 6 bases and J dropped 4; count of bases not matched to a gene: 6. The CDR3 region has the DNA TGTGCCAGTAGCGTCGGGAGGGCCGCAGATACGCAGTATTTT. It encodes CASSVGRAADTQYF.

The chain uses TRBV7-2 and TRBJ2-7; 9 positions match TRBD2. CDR1 is SGHTA, CDR2 FQGNSA, per germline. This CDR3 has 15 amino acids. Losses at the gene ends were 7 bases for V and 2 bases for J; bases not matched to a gene: 9. As DNA, the CDR3 is TGTGCCAGCACACACCGGGCTAGCGGGACCTACGAGCAGTACTTC. Encoded protein: CASTHRASGTYEQYF.

In its sample, this clone was seen once. V gene TRBV4-3 combines with J gene TRBJ2-3, with 10 bases identical to TRBD1. Trimming at V came to 0 bases and at J to 4 bases, leaving 4 bases not matched to a gene. This CDR3 has 16 amino acids. Per the germline V gene, CDR1 is LGHNA and CDR2 is YSLEER. CDR3 sequence reads: CASSQEGTGVPDTQYF. The CDR3 bases are TGCGCCAGCAGCCAAGAAGGGACAGGGGTCCCAGATACGCAGTATTTT.

V is TRBV18 and J is TRBJ2-1; D is perhaps TRBD1 or TRBD2 (6 bases each). The CDR3 contains 15 residues. V lost 1 base, J lost 8 bases, and 15 bases lay in between. Germline CDR1 and CDR2: KGHSH and LQKENI. CDR3 nucleotide sequence: TGTGCCAGCTCACCACGGGGGGTGGCAGGGGATGAGCAGTTCTTC. This encodes CASSPRGVAGDEQFF.

V usage is TRBV7-2 and J usage is TRBJ2-2, with TRBD2 identical over 8 bases. Germline assignment: CDR1 SGHTA and CDR2 FQGNSA. V trimming: 3 bases; J trimming: 6 bases; junction bases outside the gene matches: 9. This CDR3 comprises 16 residues. The CDR3 sequence: CASSFPSGGSAGELFF. In DNA form, the CDR3 reads TGTGCCAGCAGCTTCCCGTCGGGAGGGAGTGCCGGGGAGCTGTTTTTT.

The chain employs TRBV6-5 and TRBJ2-1; perhaps TRBD2 as D (6 bases). The CDR3 loop spans 14 amino acids. With 6 bases removed from V and 10 bases from J, the gap between germline ends came to 19 bases. Germline V gives CDR1 MNHEY, CDR2 SVGAGI. The CDR3 reads CASRGETSPGEQFF. CDR3 DNA: TGTGCCAGCAGGGGGGAGACTAGTCCCGGCGAGCAGTTCTTC.

The chain recombines TRBV5-1 with TRBJ2-5, with 12 bases lining up with TRBD2. The J call is in doubt because the DNA end fits TRBJ2-7 better. The CDR3 length is 15 residues. Per germline, CDR1 SGHRS and CDR2 YFSETQ. The CDR3 coding sequence is TGCGCCAGCAGCACCGGGACTAGCGGGCTCTCCGAGCAGTACTTC. Translated, it gives CASSTGTSGLSEQYF.

This clone has just one count. The gene calls are TRBV19 and TRBJ2-7; 11 bases align to TRBD2. The V gene end was trimmed by 3 bases and the J gene end by 5 bases; junction bases not matched to a gene: 6. Germline-derived CDR1 and CDR2 are LNHDA and SQIVND (reference sequence). This CDR3 spans 15 amino acids. The CDR3 region is CASSIVASGGHEQYF. The CDR3 DNA reads as TGTGCCAGTAGTATCGTCGCTAGCGGGGGGCACGAGCAGTACTTC.

The chain combines TRBV6-5 with TRBJ1-4, with D uncertain. This CDR3 spans 14 amino acids. Germline values: CDR1 MNHEY, CDR2 SVGAGI. V was shortened by 0 bases and J by 2 bases, with 4 bases between the two germline ends. As DNA, the CDR3 is TGTGCCAGCAGTTACTCCCCGACTAATGAAAAACTGTTTTTT. It encodes CASSYSPTNEKLFF.

In its sample, this clone was seen a few times. The chain recombines TRBV30 with TRBJ1-6; D unresolved. The ends were cut back, 4 bases at V and 4 bases at J, with 5 bases in the middle. The germline V gene has CDR1 GTSNPN and CDR2 SVGIG (reference sequence). The CDR3 runs to 12 residues. The CDR3 DNA sequence: TGTGCCTGGAACGGGTATAATTCACCCCTCCACTTT. Its translation is CAWNGYNSPLHF. The full variable domain, rest sourced from reference TRBV30 and TRBJ1-6, is SQTIHQWPATLVQPVGSPLSLECTVEGTSNPNLYWYRQAAGRGLQLLFYSVGIGQISSEVPQNLSASRPQDRQFILSSKKLLLSDSGFYLCAWNGYNSPLHFGNGTRLTVT.

The chain uses TRBV5-1 and TRBJ2-2, with 8 bases identical to TRBD2. CDR3 length equals 15 residues. The V and J ends lost 2 bases and 4 bases, in that order; junction bases with no gene match: 4. The V gene's germline CDR1 is SGHRS and CDR2 YFSETQ. The CDR3 loop reads CASSFTGGRTGELFF. The CDR3 region has the DNA TGCGCCAGCAGCTTTACGGGGGGGCGCACCGGGGAGCTGTTTTTT. The full variable domain, rest sourced from reference TRBV5-1 and TRBJ2-2, is KAGVTQTPRYLIKTRGQQVTLSCSPISGHRSVSWYQQTPGQGLQFLFEYFSETQRNKGNFPGRFSGRQFSNSRSEMNVSTLELGDSALYLCASSFTGGRTGELFFGEGSRLTVL.

This CDR3 is CASSQDGPGQGAGGANVLTF. CDR3 DNA sequence: TGCGCCAGCAGCCAAGATGGACCGGGACAGGGGGCGGGTGGGGCCAACGTCCTGACTTTC. The V call is TRBV4-3, the J call TRBJ2-6; 12 bases are shared with TRBD1. Germline V gene lookup returns CDR1 LGHNA and CDR2 YSLEER. The CDR3 length is 20 residues. V lost 0 bases to trimming and J lost 3 bases; unmatched junction nucleotides: 9.

In DNA form, the CDR3 reads TGCAGCGTTCTGAACAGTGGGTACGAGCAGTACTTC. Its translation: CSVLNSGYEQYF. The genes are TRBV29-1 and TRBJ2-7; no clear D gene. Deletions cut 5 bases from V and 4 bases from J, with 12 bases between. The CDR3 extends over 12 amino acids. Per the germline V gene, CDR1 is SQVTM and CDR2 is ANQGSEA.